This TCR beta chain was retrieved from a study of OX40 agonist ivuxolimab in advanced cancers. Study context: Of the participants, approximately 44% had some prior anti-PD-1, anti-PD-L1 or anti-CTLA-4 therapy, which was allowed. Study findings and constraints: More expanded clones were found, on average, in CD8+ than in CD4+ T cells.

A note on this clone: Its target is not known.

The germline V gene encodes CDR1 SGHRS and CDR2 YFSETQ. CDR3 length equals 15 residues. The V and J ends lost 5 bases and 4 bases, in that order; junction bases with no gene match: 8. Using immunoSEQ multiplex PCR, the repertoire was profiled, and TCRdb retains in-frame clones only, with some absent. This sample has 70,000 to 85,000 clones, with about 79% found just once. Sample: CD4+ or CD8+ T cells sorted from blood, taken in a trial of the OX40 agonist ivuxolimab. This TCR was sampled from an adult with an advanced solid tumor such as melanoma, head and neck, liver or kidney cancer. The chain joins TRBV5-1 to TRBJ2-3; 9 bases map to TRBD2. The CDR3, as DNA: TGCGCCAGCAGGGAGGGGCGGGGGGGCCCAGATACGCAGTATTTT. Its protein is CASREGRGGPDTQYF.